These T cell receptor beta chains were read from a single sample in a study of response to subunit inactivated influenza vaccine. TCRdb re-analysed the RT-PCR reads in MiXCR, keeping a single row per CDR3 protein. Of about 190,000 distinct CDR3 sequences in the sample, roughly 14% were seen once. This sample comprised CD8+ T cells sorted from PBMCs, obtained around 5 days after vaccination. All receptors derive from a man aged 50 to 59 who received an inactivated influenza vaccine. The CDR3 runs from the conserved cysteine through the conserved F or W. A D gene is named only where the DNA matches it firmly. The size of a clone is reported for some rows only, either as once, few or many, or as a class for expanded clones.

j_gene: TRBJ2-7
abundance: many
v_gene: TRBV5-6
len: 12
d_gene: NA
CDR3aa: CASSFGTGEQYF
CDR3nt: TGTGCCAGCAGCTTTGGGACGGGAGAGCAGTACTTC

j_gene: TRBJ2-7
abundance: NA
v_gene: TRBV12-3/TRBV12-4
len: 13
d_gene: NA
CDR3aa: CASSFSRTYEQYF
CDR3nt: TGTGCCAGCAGTTTTTCACGGACCTACGAGCAGTACTTC

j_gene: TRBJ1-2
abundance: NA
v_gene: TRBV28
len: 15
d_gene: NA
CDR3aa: CASSLWGDPLYGYTF
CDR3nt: TGTGCCAGCAGTTTATGGGGAGACCCCCTCTATGGCTACACCTTC

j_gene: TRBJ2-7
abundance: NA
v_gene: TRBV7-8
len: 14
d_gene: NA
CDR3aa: CASSLSVGNYEQYF
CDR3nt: TGTGCCAGCAGCTTATCAGTAGGCAACTACGAGCAGTACTTC

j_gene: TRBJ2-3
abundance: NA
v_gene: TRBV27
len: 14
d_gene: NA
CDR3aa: CASSLLGQWDTQYF
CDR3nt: TGTGCCAGCAGTTTATTAGGACAGTGGGATACGCAGTATTTT

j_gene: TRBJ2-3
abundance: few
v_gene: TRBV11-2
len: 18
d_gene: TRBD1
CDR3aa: CASSPNWRDRGWTDTQYF
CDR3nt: TGTGCCAGCAGCCCAAACTGGCGGGACAGGGGGTGGACAGATACGCAGTATTTT

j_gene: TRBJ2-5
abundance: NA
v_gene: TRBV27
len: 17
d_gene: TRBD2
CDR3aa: CASSLSASGRAGETQYF
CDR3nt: TGTGCCAGCAGTTTGTCGGCTAGCGGGAGGGCCGGGGAGACCCAGTACTTC

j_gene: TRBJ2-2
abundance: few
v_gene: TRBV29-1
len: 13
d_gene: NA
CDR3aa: CSVTSEPPGSCFF
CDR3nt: NA

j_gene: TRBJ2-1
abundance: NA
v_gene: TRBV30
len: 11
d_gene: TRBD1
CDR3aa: CAWPTGNEQFF
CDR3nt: TGTGCCTGGCCGACAGGGAATGAGCAGTTCTTC

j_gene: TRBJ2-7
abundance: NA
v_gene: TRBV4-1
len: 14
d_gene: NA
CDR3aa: CASSPSLRSYEQYF
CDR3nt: TGCGCCAGCAGCCCAAGCCTGCGCTCCTACGAGCAGTACTTC

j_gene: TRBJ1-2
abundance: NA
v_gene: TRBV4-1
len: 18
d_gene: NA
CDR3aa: CASSQDRLRAEANYGYTF
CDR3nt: TGCGCCAGCAGCCAAGATCGCTTGAGGGCGGAAGCTAACTATGGCTACACCTTC